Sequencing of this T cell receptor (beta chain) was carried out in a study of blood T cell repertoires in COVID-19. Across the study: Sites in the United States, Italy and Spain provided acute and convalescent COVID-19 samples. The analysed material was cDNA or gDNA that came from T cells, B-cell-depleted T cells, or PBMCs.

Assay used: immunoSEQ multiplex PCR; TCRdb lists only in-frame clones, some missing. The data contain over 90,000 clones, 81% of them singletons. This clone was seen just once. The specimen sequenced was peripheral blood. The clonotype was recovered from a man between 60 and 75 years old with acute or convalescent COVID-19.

The CDR3 bases are TGTGCCAGCAGTTTATTTGCGGGACTCACAGATACGCAGTATTTT. Translation gives CASSLFAGLTDTQYF. The chain uses TRBV27 and TRBJ2-3, with TRBD2 as a possible D gene (6 bases). Deletions cut 1 base from V and 2 bases from J, with 10 bases between. The germline gives CDR1 MNHEY, CDR2 SMNVEV (reference sequence). The CDR3 extends over 15 amino acids.